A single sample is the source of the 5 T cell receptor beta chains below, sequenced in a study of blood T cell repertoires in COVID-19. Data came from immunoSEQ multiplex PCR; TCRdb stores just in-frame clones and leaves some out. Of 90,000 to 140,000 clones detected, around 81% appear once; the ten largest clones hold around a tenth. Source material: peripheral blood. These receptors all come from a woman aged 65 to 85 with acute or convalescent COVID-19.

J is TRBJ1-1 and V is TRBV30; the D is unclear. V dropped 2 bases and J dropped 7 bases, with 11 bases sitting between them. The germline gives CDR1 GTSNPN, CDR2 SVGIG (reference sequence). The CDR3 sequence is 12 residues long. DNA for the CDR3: TGTGCCTGGAGTCCCGGAGAGTTTGAAGCTTTCTTT. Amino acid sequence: CAWSPGEFEAFF.

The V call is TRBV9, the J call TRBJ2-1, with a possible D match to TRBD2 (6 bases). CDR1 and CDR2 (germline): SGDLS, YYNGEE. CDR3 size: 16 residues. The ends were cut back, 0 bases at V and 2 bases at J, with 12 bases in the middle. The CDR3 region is CASSVGQRGTYNEQFF. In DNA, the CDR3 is TGTGCCAGCAGCGTAGGTCAACGGGGGACCTACAATGAGCAGTTCTTC.

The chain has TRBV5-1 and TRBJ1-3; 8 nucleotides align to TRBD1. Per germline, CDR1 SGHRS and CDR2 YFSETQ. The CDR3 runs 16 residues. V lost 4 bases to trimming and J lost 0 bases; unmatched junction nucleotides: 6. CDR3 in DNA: TGCGCCAGCAGCACCGGGACAGGTGCCTCTGGAAACACCATATATTTT. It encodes CASSTGTGASGNTIYF.

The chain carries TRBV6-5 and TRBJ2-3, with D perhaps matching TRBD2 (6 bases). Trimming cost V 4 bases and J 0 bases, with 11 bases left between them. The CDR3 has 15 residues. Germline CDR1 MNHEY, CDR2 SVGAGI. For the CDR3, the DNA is TGTGCCAGCAGTTTCGGGACTGTTAGCACAGATACGCAGTATTTT. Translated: CASSFGTVSTDTQYF.

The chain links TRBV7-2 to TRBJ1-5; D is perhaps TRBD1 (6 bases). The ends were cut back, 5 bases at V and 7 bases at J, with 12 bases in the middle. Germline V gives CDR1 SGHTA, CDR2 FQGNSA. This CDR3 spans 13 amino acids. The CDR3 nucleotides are TGTGCCAGCAGCCTCCACAGGGAGCAGCCCCAGCATTTT. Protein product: CASSLHREQPQHF.